These 5 T cell receptor beta chains originate from one sample sequenced in a study of T cells expressing NK-cell markers. From its re-call of the 5' RACE reads, TCRdb lists each CDR3 protein once, without DNA. This repertoire includes roughly 120,000 distinct CDR3 sequences. The sample taken for sequencing was blood T cells: a sorted CD56 or NKG2C T cell subset, CD4+ or CD8+ T cells, or bulk PBMC T cells (not recorded which). These TCRs come from a woman aged 18 to 75 in good health.

The CDR3 loop reads CASSRPGLAGNEQFF. This chain uses TRBV7-2 with TRBJ2-1; TCRdb proposes TRBD2, but this gene call is untestable without DNA. The germline V gene encodes CDR1 SGHTA and CDR2 FQGNSA. There are 15 residues in the CDR3.

The gene calls are TRBV12-3 or TRBV12-4 and TRBJ2-7; the D call from TCRdb, TRBD1, cannot be confirmed without DNA. The CDR3 length is 14 residues. CDR3 protein: CASNPGDRGYEQYF.

The gene calls are TRBV7-9 and TRBJ2-5. CDR3 length equals 14 residues. Germline V CDR1 and CDR2: SEHNR, FQNEAQ (reference sequence). CDR3 sequence: CASSQTPQKETQYF.

The chain has TRBV9 and TRBJ2-1; TCRdb indicates TRBD2, and absent DNA this call remains unverified. This CDR3 is 14 amino acids long. The germline V gene has CDR1 SGDLS and CDR2 YYNGEE. The CDR3 is CASSGGVGYNEQFF.

The rearrangement uses TRBV28 and TRBJ1-4; without DNA, the TCRdb call of TRBD1 cannot be checked. This CDR3 is built from 14 residues. CDR1 and CDR2 from the germline V gene are MDHEN and SYDVKM. CDR3 in amino acids: CASSLNRENEKLFF.